This T cell receptor (beta chain) appears in the sequencing data of a study of shared clonotypes between healthy human individuals. The V end was cut by 5 bases, the J end by 3 bases, with 16 bases between. Germline lookup yields CDR1 MDHEN and CDR2 SYDVKM. The CDR3 has 15 amino acids. A remark on this clone: Its antigen is currently unknown.

Those who donated, Caucasian adults without exception, all lived in Nashville, Tennessee. The assay used deep level. Produced via immunoSEQ multiplex PCR; TCRdb's table is partial and in-frame only. The table shows around 1.1 million clones, with roughly 74% occurring only once. Findings and caveats of the study: The sampled material consisted only of blood, and tissue repertoires are likely to differ. Having only a few donors restricted how much genetic and exposure-history diversity was captured.

The sequence was collected from a man between 18 and 35 years old in good health. Some clones in this sample may be carry-over from other donors' samples. This rearrangement joins TRBV28 to TRBJ1-1, with D maybe TRBD1 (6 bases). Sequencing was carried out using memory CD4+ T cells from PBMCs. Subset described: CD45RA-negative fraction. The CDR3 sequence: CASSPQGWGDTEAFF. The CDR3 DNA sequence: TGTGCCAGCAGTCCACAGGGTTGGGGGGACACTGAAGCTTTCTTT.